Sequencing of this T cell receptor beta chain was carried out in a study of persistence of HIV-infected CD4 T cells (dated by TCRdb to the early 2020s). A note on the overall study: Participants had been on suppressive ART for a median of about eight years. Peripheral blood samples of up to about 180 mL were collected at multiple time points, except for a couple of participants, who underwent leukapheresis at a single time point. The study isolated CMV- and HIV-1 Gag-responding CD4+ T cells from ART-treated individuals to examine antigen-driven clonal expansion of HIV-1-infected cells. TCRbeta sequencing assessed the clonality of all cells in each sorted population, while proviral sequencing assessed the clonality of infected cells. The TCR cluster analysis across participants included 8 or 9 participants for CMV and more than five participants for Gag. Study-wide conclusions, independent of this receptor: Because the TCR analyses were done in bulk, restricting them to just the rare CMV-responding cells that actually carried HIV-1 proviruses was not possible. Antigen-responding cells were enriched for expanded CDR3beta sequences that were degenerate, which suggests that CD4+ responses to CMV and Gag underwent convergent selection. TCRbeta richness in CMV- and Gag-responding cells was significantly lower than in anti-CD3/anti-CD28-responding cells; CMV-responding cells had higher oligoclonality than CD3/CD28-stimulated and Gag-responding cells. Only a small number of individuals took part in the study, and only a limited range of antigens was tested. TCR oligoclonality correlated with proviral oligoclonality within the same sorted populations.

In light of the paper, this sample's treatment or condition label describes: suppressive antiretroviral therapy. A pool of overlapping HIV-1 Gag 15-mer peptides was used at 0.9 to 1 ug per peptide per mL for cell stimulation. Responding CD4+ T cells were sorted by upregulation of both CD40 ligand and CD69. HIV-1-infected adults in whom suppressive ART had been started during chronic infection were enrolled as participants. Plasma HIV-1 RNA had been undetectable (below 50 copies/mL) in participants for at least 4 years. To be included, participants needed a CD4+ T cell count above 400 cells/uL and a positive CMV serology. Before stimulation, PBMCs were isolated using density centrifugation and depleted of CD8+ T cells. CD8-depleted PBMCs were stimulated for about 18 hours with anti-CD28/CD49d costimulation, CD40-blocking antibody and enfuvirtide to prevent new infections. Cell sorting was done on a Beckman Coulter MoFlo Legacy or XDP sorter, and dead cells were excluded with propidium iodide. Genomic DNA was extracted with the QIAamp DNA Mini Kit for samples above one million cells, otherwise with the Quick-DNA Microprep Kit.

TCRbeta repertoires were sequenced from genomic DNA with the immunoSEQ hsTCRB assay version 4 in survey mode. Genomic DNA was diluted to roughly 9.3 ng/uL, and up to about 1 ug per sample was used for TCRbeta sequencing. The study's own analysis went as follows. TCRbeta data were analyzed in ImmunoSeq Analyzer 3.0, with diversity computed on productive nucleotide rearrangements. Lower-bound TCR diversity was estimated with the improved Chao index, and clonality with the Gini coefficient using the Immunarch R package. Different nucleotide rearrangements encoding the same CDR3beta amino acid sequence were counted as distinct clonotypes. Differential abundance analysis found TCRbeta sequences that were significantly enriched in antigen-responding cells compared with anti-CD3/anti-CD28-activated cells. TCRs were clustered by predicted peptide-MHC specificity with GLIPH2, both within individual participants and across merged participant data sets. TCRdb took over this immuneACCESS table, retaining in-frame rearrangements with V and J assigned. Such tables are incomplete; in checked studies, under half of the missing clones stem from an unresolved V gene, and the remainder is unexplained. V, J and clone size are those of that table, while D and trimming were read from the DNA. The sample records about 19,000 clones, 65% of which are singletons. The top ten clonotypes cover 1.5% to 2% of the sample.

This clone was recorded once. What antigen it recognizes has not been identified. No much larger clone is present one base from it, and per-base qualities are unavailable. This sequence originates from an adult woman with HIV who was CMV-seropositive. The sequencing here drew on CD4+ T cells sorted from PBMCs after roughly 18-hour stimulation, taken from a patient who received antiretroviral therapy. The cell subset or site label here, explained by the study, means: CD40L+CD69+ CD4 T cells responding to HIV-1 Gag peptides.

CDR3 loop: CASTTGQGEQFF. The nucleotide sequence reads TGTGCCAGCACGACCGGACAGGGTGAGCAGTTCTTC. The chain couples TRBV18 to TRBJ2-1, with 8 bases aligning to TRBD1. The germline V gene supplies CDR1 KGHSH and CDR2 LQKENI. Taken from cysteine to phenylalanine, the CDR3 has 12 residues. The retained sequence is limited to the CDR3, 36 bases, with the frame set at the first base. V ends up 8 bases short and J 9 bases short, with an unmatched junction base count of 6.